Reported below is one TCR beta chain. Its antigen is still unknown. Quantitative barcoded 5'-RACE was used to prepare TCR beta libraries. TCRdb re-called the 5' RACE reads through MiXCR, storing one row per CDR3 protein. This sample has fewer than 500,000 distinct CDR3 sequences, with 25% to 30% found just once. The record originates from a study of CD8 T cells in ankylosing spondylitis. General observations from the study: Peripheral blood held disease-linked clones only at relatively low frequency, and these were CD8+. Significant enrichment of disease-linked clones was reported in matched ankylosing spondylitis synovial fluid. Within ankylosing spondylitis blood, a TCR beta motif made up of several highly homologous variants appeared to be characteristic.

Germline V CDR1 and CDR2: SGHVS, FQNEAQ. Between the trimmed V and J ends, which lost 1 base and 14 bases, there was a span of 11 bases. The CDR3 is 11 amino acids. The rearrangement uses TRBV7-8 and TRBJ2-5; D is unresolved. Sample: blood, either unsorted or a sorted T cell fraction (not recorded which). The receptor was derived from a male donor with ankylosing spondylitis. The DNA of the CDR3 is TGTGCCAGCAGCTTAGGGGTCTTCTCCTACTTC. This gives the protein CASSLGVFSYF.